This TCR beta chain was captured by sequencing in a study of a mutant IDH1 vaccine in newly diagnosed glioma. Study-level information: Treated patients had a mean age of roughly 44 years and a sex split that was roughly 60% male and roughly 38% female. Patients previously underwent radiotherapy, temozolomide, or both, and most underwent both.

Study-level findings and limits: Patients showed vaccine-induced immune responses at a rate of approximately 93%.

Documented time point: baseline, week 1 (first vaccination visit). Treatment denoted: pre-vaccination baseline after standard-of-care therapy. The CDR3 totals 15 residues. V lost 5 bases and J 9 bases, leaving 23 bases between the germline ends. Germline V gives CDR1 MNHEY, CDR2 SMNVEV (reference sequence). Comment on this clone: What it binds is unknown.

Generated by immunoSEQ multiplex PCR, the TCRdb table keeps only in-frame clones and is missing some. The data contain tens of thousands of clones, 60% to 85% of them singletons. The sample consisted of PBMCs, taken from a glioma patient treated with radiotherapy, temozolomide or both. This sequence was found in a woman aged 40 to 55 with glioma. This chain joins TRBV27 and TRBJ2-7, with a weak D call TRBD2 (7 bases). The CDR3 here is CASSPLGGGSDGQYF. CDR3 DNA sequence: TGTGCCAGCAGTCCCCTCGGCGGGGGCTCCGATGGGCAGTACTTC.